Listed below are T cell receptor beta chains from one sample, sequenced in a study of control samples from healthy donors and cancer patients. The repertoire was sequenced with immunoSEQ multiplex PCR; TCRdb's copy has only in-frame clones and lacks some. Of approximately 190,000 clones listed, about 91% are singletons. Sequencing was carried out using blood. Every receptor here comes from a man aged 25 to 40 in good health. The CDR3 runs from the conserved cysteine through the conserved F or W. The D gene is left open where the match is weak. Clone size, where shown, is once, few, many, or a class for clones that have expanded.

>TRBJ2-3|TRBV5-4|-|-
CASKVGGASTDTQYF
TGTGCCAGCAAGGTAGGGGGGGCGAGCACAGATACGCAGTATTTT
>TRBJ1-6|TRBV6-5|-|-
CASSQETRGNSPLHF
TGTGCCAGCAGCCAAGAGACTAGGGGTAATTCACCCCTCCACTTT
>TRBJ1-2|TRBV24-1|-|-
CATSWAGNGYTF
TGTGCCACCAGTTGGGCAGGGAATGGCTACACCTTC
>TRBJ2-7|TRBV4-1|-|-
CASSQPGDNHYEQYF
TGCGCCAGCAGCCAACCCGGGGACAACCACTACGAGCAGTACTTC
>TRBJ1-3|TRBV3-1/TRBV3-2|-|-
CASSPSGGLGNTIYF
TGTGCCAGCAGCCCATCCGGGGGGCTTGGAAACACCATATATTTT
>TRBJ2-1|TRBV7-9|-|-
CASSQLSRNEQFF
TGTGCCAGCAGCCAACTAAGTCGTAATGAGCAGTTCTTC
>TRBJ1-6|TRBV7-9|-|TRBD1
CASSLGGQGARNSPLHF
TGTGCCAGCAGCTTAGGCGGACAGGGGGCGCGTAATTCACCCCTCCACTTT
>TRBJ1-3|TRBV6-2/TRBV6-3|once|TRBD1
CASSPGTGAGNTIYF
TGTGCCAGCAGCCCCGGGACAGGGGCTGGAAACACCATATATTTT
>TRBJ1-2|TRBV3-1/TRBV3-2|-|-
CASSQTAGGVDYGYTF
TGTGCCAGCAGCCAGACCGCGGGGGGCGTCGACTATGGCTACACCTTC
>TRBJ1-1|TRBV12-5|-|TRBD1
CASGRTTGVEAFF
TGTGCTAGTGGCCGGACTACAGGGGTGGAAGCTTTCTTT
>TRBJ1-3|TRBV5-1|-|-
CASSKADSSGNTIYF
TGCGCCAGCAGCAAAGCGGACAGCTCTGGAAACACCATATATTTT
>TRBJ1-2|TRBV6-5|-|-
CASSYGQGAGYGYTF
TGTGCCAGCAGTTACGGTCAGGGAGCGGGCTATGGCTACACCTTC
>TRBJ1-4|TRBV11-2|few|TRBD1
CASSPTGQGRNEKLFF
TGTGCCAGCAGCCCGACGGGACAGGGCCGAAATGAAAAACTGTTTTTT
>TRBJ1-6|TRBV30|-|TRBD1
CAWTDRGYSPLHF
TGTGCCTGGACTGACAGGGGGTATTCACCCCTCCACTTT
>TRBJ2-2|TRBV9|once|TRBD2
CASSAGGEGLNTGELFF
TGTGCCAGCAGCGCCGGGGGGGAAGGACTGAACACCGGGGAGCTGTTTTTT
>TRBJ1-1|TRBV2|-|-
CASSESTGLNTEAFF
TGTGCCAGCAGTGAATCAACAGGATTGAACACTGAAGCTTTCTTT
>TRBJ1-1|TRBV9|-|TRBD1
CASSTTGESEAFF
TGTGCCAGCAGCACGACAGGGGAGAGTGAAGCTTTCTTT
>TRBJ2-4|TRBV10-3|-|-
CAISTDSLAKNIQYF
TGTGCCATCAGTACGGACAGTCTAGCCAAAAACATTCAGTACTTC
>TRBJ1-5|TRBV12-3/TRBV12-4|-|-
CASSSDQPQHF
TGTGCCAGCAGTTCTGATCAGCCCCAGCATTTT
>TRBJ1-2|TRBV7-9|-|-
CASSLSSHYGYTF
TGTGCCAGCAGCCTATCGTCCCATTATGGCTACACCTTC
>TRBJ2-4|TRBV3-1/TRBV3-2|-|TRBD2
CASSPLAGGNIQYF
TGTGCCAGCAGCCCACTAGCGGGGGGGAACATTCAGTACTTC
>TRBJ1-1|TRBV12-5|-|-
CASGNSKPNTEAFF
TGTGCTAGTGGTAACAGTAAACCGAACACTGAAGCTTTCTTT
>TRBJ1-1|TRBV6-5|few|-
CASSYSMSGAPLEAFF
TGTGCCAGCAGTTACTCGATGAGTGGGGCGCCCTTGGAAGCTTTCTTT
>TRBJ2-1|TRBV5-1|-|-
CASSSLQANEQFF
TGCGCCAGCAGCTCCCTACAAGCAAATGAGCAGTTCTTC
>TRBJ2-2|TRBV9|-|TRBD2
CASSVGPGGGTGELFF
TGTGCCAGCAGCGTAGGACCGGGGGGGGGCACCGGGGAGCTGTTTTTT
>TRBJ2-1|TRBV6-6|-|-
CASSPRDSVLVNEQFF
TGTGCCAGCAGTCCCCGCGACAGCGTTTTAGTCAATGAGCAGTTCTTC
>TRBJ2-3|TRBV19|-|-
CASRPVLGGGGTDTQYF
TGTGCCAGTAGACCCGTACTGGGGGGCGGAGGCACAGATACGCAGTATTTT
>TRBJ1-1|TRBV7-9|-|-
CASSGPGQRSTEAFF
TGTGCCAGCAGCGGGCCGGGCCAGAGGAGCACTGAAGCTTTCTTT
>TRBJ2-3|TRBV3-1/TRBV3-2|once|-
CASTLRPGSSTDTQYF
TGTGCCAGCACCCTGAGACCGGGGTCCTCCACAGATACGCAGTATTTT
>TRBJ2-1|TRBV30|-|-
CAWSSVSSYNEQFF
TGTGCCTGGAGCTCGGTAAGCTCCTACAATGAGCAGTTCTTC
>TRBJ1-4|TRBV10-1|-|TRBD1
CASSESGQGTTNEKLFF
TGCGCCAGCAGTGAGTCAGGACAGGGAACGACTAATGAAAAACTGTTTTTT
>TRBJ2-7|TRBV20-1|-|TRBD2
CSASRDGGGRSTYEQYF
TGCAGTGCTAGTCGTGATGGCGGGGGTCGCAGTACCTACGAGCAGTACTTC
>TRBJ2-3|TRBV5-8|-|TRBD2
CASSFGDYSTDTQYF
TGTGCCAGCAGCTTTGGGGACTACTCCACAGATACGCAGTATTTT
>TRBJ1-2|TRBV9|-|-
CASSVNGSPSRRYGYTF
TGTGCCAGCAGCGTAAATGGCAGCCCTTCCAGGCGCTATGGCTACACCTTC
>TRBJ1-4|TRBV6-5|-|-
CASSSIGSNEKLFF
TGTGCCAGCAGTTCGATCGGTAGTAATGAAAAACTGTTTTTT
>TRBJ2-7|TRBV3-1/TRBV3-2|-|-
CASSQVYYEQYF
TGTGCCAGCAGCCAAGTCTATTACGAGCAGTACTTC
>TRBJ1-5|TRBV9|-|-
CASSVGGAPNQPQHF
TGTGCCAGCAGCGTTGGGGGGGCCCCCAATCAGCCCCAGCATTTT
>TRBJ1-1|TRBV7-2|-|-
CASSLVPGWDTEAFF
TGTGCCAGCAGCTTAGTCCCAGGGTGGGACACTGAAGCTTTCTTT
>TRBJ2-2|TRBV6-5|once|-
CASKRENSNTGELFF
TGTGCCAGCAAACGGGAAAACTCCAACACCGGGGAGCTGTTTTTT
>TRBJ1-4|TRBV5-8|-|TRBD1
CASSRGEKDRGLSEKLFF
TGTGCCAGCAGCCGCGGAGAAAAAGACAGGGGACTAAGTGAAAAACTGTTTTTT
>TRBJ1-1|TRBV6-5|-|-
CASSQLRATEAFF
TGTGCCAGCAGCCAGCTTCGGGCCACTGAAGCTTTCTTT
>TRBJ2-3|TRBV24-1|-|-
CATSEASRTDTQYF
TGTGCCACCAGTGAAGCTAGCCGCACAGATACGCAGTATTTT
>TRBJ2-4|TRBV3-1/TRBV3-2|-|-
CASSPQRGSVAKNIQYF
TGTGCCAGCAGCCCACAGAGGGGTAGTGTCGCCAAAAACATTCAGTACTTC
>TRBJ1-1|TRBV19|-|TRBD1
CASSDRGPATEAFF
TGTGCCAGTAGTGACAGGGGACCGGCGACTGAAGCTTTCTTT
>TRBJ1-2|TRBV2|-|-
CASSLQGPGYTF
TGTGCCAGCAGTCTTCAAGGACCCGGCTACACCTTC
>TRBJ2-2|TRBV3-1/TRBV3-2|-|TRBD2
CAVSSTSGNTGELFF
TGTGCTGTAAGCTCGACTAGCGGGAACACCGGGGAGCTGTTTTTT
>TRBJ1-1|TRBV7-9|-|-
CASSPAGGVMNTEAFF
TGTGCCAGCAGCCCTGCCGGGGGAGTTATGAACACTGAAGCTTTCTTT
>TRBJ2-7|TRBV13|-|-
CASSLRRGKDEQYF
TGTGCCAGCAGCCTAAGAAGGGGGAAGGACGAGCAGTACTTC
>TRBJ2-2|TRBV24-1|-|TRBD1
CATSEPGQRNGELFF
TGTGCCACCAGTGAACCGGGACAGCGTAACGGGGAGCTGTTTTTT
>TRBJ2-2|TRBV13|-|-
CASSQGGGHTGELFF
TGTGCCAGCAGCCAAGGGGGGGGCCACACCGGGGAGCTGTTTTTT
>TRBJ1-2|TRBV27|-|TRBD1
CASRIGQGFYTF
TGTGCCAGCAGGATAGGACAGGGCTTCTACACCTTC
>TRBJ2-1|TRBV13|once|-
CASSLGLDGQHEQFF
TGTGCCAGCAGCTTAGGCCTTGACGGGCAGCATGAGCAGTTCTTC
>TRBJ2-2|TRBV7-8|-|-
CASSLASVPGSGELFF
TGTGCCAGCAGCTTAGCGTCGGTCCCCGGGTCCGGGGAGCTGTTTTTT
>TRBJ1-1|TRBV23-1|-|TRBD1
CPRGGTGAPEAFF
TGCCCCCGGGGGGGGACAGGCGCCCCTGAAGCTTTCTTT
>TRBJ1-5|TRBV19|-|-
CATGQSSNQPQHF
TGTGCCACCGGACAGAGTAGCAATCAGCCCCAGCATTTT